This entry features one T cell receptor (beta chain) sequence. This record comes from a study of regulatory T cells in long-lasting Graves disease. Germline trimming cut 3 bases from V and 0 bases from J; bases unmatched to any gene: 12. CDR1 is LNHNV, CDR2 YYDKDF, per germline (reference sequence). The CDR3 extends over 19 amino acids. Noted time point: newly diagnosed GD, antithyroid drugs for less than 3 months. TCR sequences were obtained from RNA taken from PBMCs. The guidelines of the American Thyroid Association were the basis for diagnosing Graves' disease. Assembly of TCR beta libraries relied on iRepertoire HTBI primers together with Arm-PCR of CDR3 regions. MiXCR was run by TCRdb on the multiplex PCR reads, yielding one entry per CDR3 protein. The sample holds hundreds of thousands of distinct CDR3 sequences, about 15% seen once. These same records also appear under a second study, on T cells in Graves' hyperthyroidism and ophthalmopathy. That work contributes: HTBI primers were the set used in a first-round RT-PCR of the TCR CDR3. Most thyroid clonotypes with frequency above 0.001 were detected in blood.

The chain recombines TRBV15 with TRBJ2-4, with 9 positions matching TRBD2. Material: peripheral blood mononuclear cells (PBMCs), obtained at new diagnosis, from a patient treated with antithyroid drugs. This receptor was obtained from a woman aged 40 to 49 with Graves disease. CDR3 protein: CATSSPLSLAGLAKNIQYF. The CDR3, as DNA: TGTGCCACCAGCAGCCCCCTTTCGCTAGCGGGATTAGCCAAAAACATTCAGTACTTC.